Included here is one TCR beta chain sequence, with context. No antigen is known for it. Base-call qualities are not available, and no considerably larger clone is one nucleotide away. The sample is drawn from a study of blood T cell repertoires in COVID-19 (dated by TCRdb to 2019 to 2021). As for the study more broadly: The collaborator samples originated in the United States, Italy and Spain and spanned the acute and convalescent phases of COVID-19. Where HLA class I and class II types were available, the types were taken from metadata supplied by the sample provider, not from assay-based typing. Sample metadata almost always included a de-identified subject ID, COVID-19 status, age in years and sex. Subjects who had been exposed to COVID-19, were actively infected with it, or had recovered from it provided the deeply sampled blood TCRbeta repertoires that made up the dataset. The prospective study material was composed of cDNA or gDNA derived from T cells, B-cell-depleted T cells, or PBMCs. Samples came from the ongoing ImmuneRACE study (first 160 participants) plus 1,254 subjects from 6 global collaborators. The repertoires were released in a freely available public database meant as a resource for research on the immune response to SARS-CoV-2. Overall results and qualifications from the work: The quantity of clinical and demographic metadata differed by source and by participant and was supplied without curation.

TCRbeta CDR3 regions were amplified from genomic DNA by means of the immunoSEQ Assay, a bias-controlled multiplex PCR. In the source study's methods: The number of nucleated cells in each sample was estimated from the amplification of reference gene primers within the assay. Sequence reads were collapsed and filtered to measure the absolute abundance of every unique TCRbeta CDR3 rearrangement. For each sample, productive Simpson clonality was calculated as the square root of Simpson's diversity index over productive rearrangements. The table comes from immuneACCESS by way of TCRdb, which keeps in-frame sequences with V and J called. Part of the clones is missing from these tables; in studies checked, under half for an unresolved V gene and the rest for unknown reasons. V, J and clone size were drawn from that table, and D and trimming were deduced from the DNA. The sample table records hundreds of thousands of clones; around 84% of these occur just once. The top ten constitute roughly 3.6% of the sample.

From a lookup of the germline V gene (reference sequence), CDR1 and CDR2 are LNHNV and YYDKDF. The CDR3 sequence holds 16 residues, the cysteine and phenylalanine included. Only the CDR3 DNA is retained, 48 bases long and in frame from the first base. The germline V and J ends show losses of 3 bases and 6 bases respectively, and no gene match explains 9 bases of the junction. Whole blood was collected in K2EDTA tubes by collaborating institutions according to the institutions' own protocols. For TCRbeta analysis, collaborators shipped samples in one of three forms: frozen whole blood, isolated PBMCs, or DNA extracted from either of those sample types.

The sequence came from a woman aged 18-35 years with acute or convalescent COVID-19. The chain couples TRBV15 to TRBJ2-2; 8 central bases correspond to TRBD1. The sequenced sample was peripheral blood. The nucleotide sequence is given as TGTGCCACCAGCAGGAGAGGGACAGGTGACTCCGGGGAGCTGTTTTTT. This sequence encodes CATSRRGTGDSGELFF.